Detailed here is one TCR beta chain. This clone was detected only a few times. This receptor's antigen is unknown. The record has no base qualities; no much larger clone is one base away. The germline V and J ends show losses of 6 bases and 0 bases respectively, and no gene match explains 3 bases of the junction. CDR1 is given as WNHNN and CDR2 as SYGVQD, both from the germline V gene (reference sequence). Inclusive of the bounding cysteine and phenylalanine, the CDR3 is 17 residues long. Only the CDR3 part of the read is kept: 51 bases, read in frame from the first base. The donors were healthy, HIV-negative adults who had no recently reported acute infections or vaccinations. Every donor was a Caucasian adult living in Nashville, Tennessee, USA. CD4+ T cells were enriched through magnetic negative selection, after which naive cells were positively selected on CD45RA and the remaining negative fraction served as the memory subset. Blood was obtained by leukapheresis, after which PBMCs were separated by Ficoll-Histopaque density gradient centrifugation and cryopreserved in liquid nitrogen vapor phase. Purity and quantity of every magnetically sorted T cell population were checked by analytical flow cytometry. From each sorted fraction, genomic DNA was isolated and quantified by UV absorbance on a Nanodrop 2000c.

The data derive from a study of shared clonotypes between healthy human individuals (dated by TCRdb to about 2020). Background on the whole study: A couple of women and a few men aged 18 to 49 years were included in the cohort. Per donor, three plates each were used for CD4 naive and CD4 memory, two for CD8 naive, and one for CD8 memory. The study deeply sequenced blood TCR repertoires of 5 or 6 healthy adults to estimate repertoire size and the extent of clonotype sharing between individuals. To increase sequencing depth and limit assay-specific biases, different laboratories used diverse techniques to prepare libraries and sequence TCR repertoires. Between about 0.94 and 8.9 billion PBMCs per donor were obtained by leukapheresis.

Using the deep immunoSEQ assay, TCR CDR3 regions were amplified from genomic DNA by multiplex PCR. Extracted genomic DNA from each cell subset was distributed evenly across all wells of several immunoSEQ 96-well plates, and each plate was treated as a replicate. For sorted subsets, each replicate PCR was loaded with approximately 0.2 ug genomic DNA, equivalent to 30,000 or so T cell genomes. Purified libraries were measured with a Qubit 3.0 fluorometer, size-checked on a Bioanalyzer 2100, and measured again with the KAPA Library Quantification kit. A separate single-read 150-cycle Illumina NextSeq 550 flow cell was used to sequence each immunoSEQ 96-well plate. In the original analysis: Because the immunoSEQ output included only junctional sequences and no quality scores, the filtering could not be the same as the filtering used for full-length reads. To assign V/J genes and CDR3, sequences were annotated using PyIR, a Python wrapper for IgBLAST v1.9, with IMGT germline references. Reads were filtered out if the reads had weak V/J assignments (E-value above 1e-6), no CDR3, stop codons, out-of-frame junctions, or ambiguous translated residues. V3J clonotypes were defined as sequences sharing the same inferred V gene, J gene, and CDR3 amino acid sequence. To compute the percentage overlap between repertoires, the number of shared unique clonotypes was divided by the size of the smaller repertoire. Repertoire richness was assessed with RTK rarefaction, the Chao1 estimator, and Recon v2.1 estimates of unobserved clonotypes. OLGA was used to compute generation probabilities for all TCRbeta clonotypes that the gDNA method yielded from a handful of donors. TCRdb provides this immuneACCESS table in a form limited to in-frame rearrangements. Some clones are lacking; in checked studies, under half of them reflect an unresolved V gene, and why the rest are absent is not known. V and J calls and clone size are given by that table; D and trimming were obtained from the DNA. This sample lists about 680,000 clones; 55% to 85% were detected once. In total, the top ten clones hold roughly 1.9% of the sample.

The paper as a whole reports these results and caveats: Naive subsets generally had larger estimated clonotype richness than memory subsets. The genetic and exposure-history diversity represented was limited by the small number of donors. Sharing across several donors was observed for around 5% of naive CD4, less than 4% of naive CD8, about 2.3% of memory CD4, and roughly 0.4% of memory CD8 clonotypes. Pairwise subsampling indicated that sequencing depth was expected to affect the degree of clonotype sharing among donors. Compared with non-shared clonotypes, clonotypes shared by all four sorted-subset donors had higher generation probabilities. Rarefaction of sorted-subset datasets indicated incomplete sequencing despite the large sequencing depth. Only blood was sampled, and tissue TCR repertoires likely differ from those in blood.

The chain joins TRBV10-1 to TRBJ2-1, with 15 bases aligning to TRBD2. This TCR derives from a woman in her 30s in good health. Sequencing was done on a sample of memory CD4+ T cells sorted from blood. What this sample's cell subset or site label stands for: CD45RA-negative fraction. The encoded CDR3 is CASRGLAGGISYNEQFF. The nucleotide sequence reads as follows: TGCGCCAGCAGGGGACTAGCGGGAGGAATCTCCTACAATGAGCAGTTCTTC.